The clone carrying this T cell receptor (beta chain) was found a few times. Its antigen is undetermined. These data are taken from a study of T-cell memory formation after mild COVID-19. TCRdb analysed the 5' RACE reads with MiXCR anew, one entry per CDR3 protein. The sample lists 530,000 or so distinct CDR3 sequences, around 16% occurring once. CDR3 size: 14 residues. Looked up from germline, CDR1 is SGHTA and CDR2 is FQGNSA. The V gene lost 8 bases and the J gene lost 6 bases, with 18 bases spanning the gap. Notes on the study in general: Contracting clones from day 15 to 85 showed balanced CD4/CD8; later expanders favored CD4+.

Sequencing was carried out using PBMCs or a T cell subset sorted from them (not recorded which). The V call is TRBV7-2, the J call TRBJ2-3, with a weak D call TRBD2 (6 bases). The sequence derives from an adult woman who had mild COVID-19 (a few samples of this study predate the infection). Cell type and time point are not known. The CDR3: CASGVLANQDTQYF. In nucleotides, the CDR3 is TGTGCCAGCGGTGTACTAGCAAACCAGGATACGCAGTATTTT. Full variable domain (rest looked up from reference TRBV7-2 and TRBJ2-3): GAGVSQSPSNKVTEKGKDVELRCDPISGHTALYWYRQSLGQGLEFLIYFQGNSAPDKSGLPSDRFSAERTGGSVSTLTIQRTQQEDSAVYLCASGVLANQDTQYFGPGTRLTVL.